What follows are 18 T cell receptor beta chains derived from one specimen sequenced in a study of cytomegalovirus exposure and HLA in healthy donors. PCR amplification relied on 60 Vbeta primers (plus 13 Jbeta primers). TCRdb's copy holds only in-frame clones and misses some; the assay was immunoSEQ multiplex PCR. The sample includes 150,000 to 250,000 clones, 85% seen only once; the top ten take 2.3%. Sequenced sample: PBMCs. These receptors were collected from a woman in her forties or fifties in good health and CMV-seronegative.

The chain recombines TRBV10-3 with TRBJ1-2; D is undetermined. V was trimmed by 3 bases and J by 1 base, leaving 6 bases between them. The V gene's germline CDR1 is ENHRY and CDR2 SYGVKD. This CDR3 spans 13 amino acids. In DNA, the CDR3 is TGTGCCATCAGTGAATCTTATAACTATGGCTACACCTTC. It specifies CAISESYNYGYTF.

The J gene is TRBJ2-7, the V gene TRBV10-1; 7 bases match TRBD1. CDR1 is WNHNN, CDR2 SYGVQD, per germline (reference sequence). Trimming cost V 5 bases and J 5 bases; bases outside gene matches: 6. The CDR3 is 13 amino acids. CDR3 nucleotides: TGCGCCAGCAGTAGCTTACAGGGGAACGAGCAGTACTTC. It is translated as CASSSLQGNEQYF.

The J gene is TRBJ2-7, the V gene TRBV14; 7 nucleotides line up with TRBD1. Germline-derived CDR1 and CDR2 are SGHDN and FVKESK. This CDR3 comprises 16 residues. The V and J ends lost 3 bases and 1 base, in that order; junction bases with no gene match: 9. CDR3 sequence (DNA): TGTGCCAGCAGCCAGCGACAGGGTATGAGTTCCTACGAGCAGTACTTC. Translation gives CASSQRQGMSSYEQYF.

This clone occurred a few times. This sequence joins TRBV27 and TRBJ2-5, with D unclear. The V and J ends lost 2 bases and 1 base respectively, with 14 bases between them. The CDR3 runs 16 residues. Germline-derived CDR1 and CDR2 are MNHEY and SMNVEV (reference sequence). The CDR3 DNA reads as TGTGCCAGCAGTTTAGCGTTTGAAGTAATCCAAGAGACCCAGTACTTC. Encoded protein: CASSLAFEVIQETQYF.

The chain joins TRBV7-2 to TRBJ1-6, with D possibly being TRBD1 (6 bases). The V end lost 0 bases, the J end lost 3 bases, and 9 bases lay between the germline ends. CDR3 size: 16 residues. Looked up from germline, CDR1 is SGHTA and CDR2 is FQGNSA. In DNA, the CDR3 is TGTGCCAGCAGCTTAGCCTACAGGGTCTATAATTCACCCCTCCACTTT. Protein sequence: CASSLAYRVYNSPLHF.

This clone was observed a handful of times. This chain uses TRBV18 with TRBJ2-1; a weak D match, TRBD1 (5 bases). Germline CDR1 KGHSH, CDR2 LQKENI. Trimming stripped 3 bases from V and 5 bases from J, with 11 bases between. There are 14 residues in the CDR3. The CDR3 region is CASSPQGLNNEQFF. The DNA for the CDR3 is TGTGCCAGCTCACCGCAGGGTCTTAACAATGAGCAGTTCTTC.

The V and J genes are TRBV28 and TRBJ1-1, with TRBD1 identical over 8 bases. V lost 6 bases, J lost 5 bases, and 11 bases stayed unmatched. This CDR3 is 15 amino acids long. Germline values: CDR1 MDHEN, CDR2 SYDVKM. For the CDR3, the DNA is TGTGCCAGCAGGGTCAGGACAGGGCGACAGACTGAAGCTTTCTTT. Translation gives CASRVRTGRQTEAFF.

The chain combines TRBV18 with TRBJ2-4; 9 bases are shared with TRBD1. The CDR3 contains 18 residues. After removal of 3 bases from V and 0 bases from J, the junction contained 9 bases not matched to a gene. Germline V lookup: CDR1 KGHSH, CDR2 LQKENI. The chain's CDR3 is CASSPTGTGTIAKNIQYF. The CDR3 bases are TGTGCCAGCTCACCTACCGGGACAGGGACGATAGCCAAAAACATTCAGTACTTC.

The V and J genes are TRBV21-1 and TRBJ2-3; TRBD2, the table's D call, was not compared with the DNA. TRBV21-1 is a documented pseudogene. The CDR3 covers 17 residues. The CDR3 bases are TGTGCCAGCATTTTGTTAAGAGGGTCCGGCCGCACAGATACGCAGTATTTT. Translated: CASILLRGSGRTDTQYF.

Concerning this clone itself: The identical CDR3 is also encoded by other nucleotide sequences in the sample. The chain links TRBV27 to TRBJ2-1; 11 bases line up with TRBD1. The CDR3 extends over 15 amino acids. The J segment lost 6 bases and the V segment lost 2 bases, leaving 3 bases of the junction unmatched. Germline assignment: CDR1 MNHEY and CDR2 SMNVEV (reference sequence). The DNA of the CDR3 is TGTGCCAGCAGTTTAGGACAGGGGGCCCGCAATGAGCAGTTCTTC. Its protein is CASSLGQGARNEQFF.

The chain carries TRBV25-1 and TRBJ2-7, with TRBD1 identical over 12 bases. The ends lost 4 bases at V and 4 bases at J; junction bases unmatched: 8. Germline CDR1 reads MGHDK; CDR2 reads SYGVNS. The CDR3 extends over 16 amino acids. As DNA, the CDR3 is TGTGCCAGCAGTGCCCAATCGGGACAGGGGGCTTACGAGCAGTACTTC. This sequence encodes CASSAQSGQGAYEQYF.

This sequence joins TRBV4-2 and TRBJ1-2; TRBD1 might be the D (6 bases). CDR1 is LGHNA and CDR2 is YNFKEQ in the germline V gene. The CDR3 runs 14 residues. The V end lost 0 bases, the J end lost 4 bases, and 9 bases lay between the germline ends. CDR3 in DNA: TGTGCCAGCAGCCAAGATAAAGGGGGCTATGGCTACACCTTC. This gives the protein CASSQDKGGYGYTF.

CDR3 sequence (DNA): TGTGCCAGCAGCTTACAGGGTGGCACAGATACGCAGTATTTT. Amino acid sequence: CASSLQGGTDTQYF. This sequence joins TRBV27 and TRBJ2-3, with D perhaps matching TRBD1 (6 bases). The CDR3 contains 14 residues. CDR1 and CDR2 from the germline V gene are MNHEY and SMNVEV (reference sequence). The V and J ends lost 6 bases and 1 base respectively, with 11 bases between them.

This chain links TRBV2 with TRBJ1-4; D gene unclear. The CDR3 is made up of 16 amino acids. Trimming stripped 6 bases from V and 5 bases from J, with 19 bases between. Germline V CDR1 and CDR2: SNHLY, FYNNEI. In DNA form, the CDR3 reads TGTGCCAGCAGGAAACCATCGACATCGGGGAATGAAAAACTGTTTTTT. It is translated as CASRKPSTSGNEKLFF.

The genes are TRBV5-1 and TRBJ2-3, with 7 nucleotides matching TRBD2. Germline CDR1 and CDR2: SGHRS and YFSETQ. This CDR3 comprises 16 residues. V dropped 0 bases and J dropped 1; count of bases not matched to a gene: 5. The CDR3 loop reads CASSLDGGGRTDTQYF. For the CDR3, the DNA is TGCGCCAGCAGCTTGGATGGGGGGGGTCGCACAGATACGCAGTATTTT.

This clone was detected only a few times. The gene calls are TRBV5-1 and TRBJ1-6; TRBD1 matches 8 bases. Looked up from germline, CDR1 is SGHRS and CDR2 is YFSETQ. This CDR3 has 14 amino acids. The J segment lost 11 bases and the V segment lost 4 bases, leaving 8 bases of the junction unmatched. CDR3 loop: CASSTSDRATPLHF. DNA for the CDR3: TGCGCCAGCAGCACCTCGGACAGGGCGACACCCCTCCACTTT.

The V call is TRBV28, the J call TRBJ1-1, with D unclear. This CDR3 is built from 10 residues. In germline, CDR1 is MDHEN, CDR2 SYDVKM. V lost 11 bases, J lost 1 base, and 5 bases lay in between. As DNA, the CDR3 is TGTGCCGTTCGGAACACTGAAGCTTTCTTT. Translation: CAVRNTEAFF.

The rearrangement uses TRBV5-1 and TRBJ2-2; TRBD2 might be the D (5 bases). The CDR3 contains 15 residues. The germline V and J ends were trimmed by 1 base and 0 bases, with 7 bases remaining between them. The germline V gene encodes CDR1 SGHRS and CDR2 YFSETQ. CDR3 sequence (DNA): TGCGCCAGCAGCTTGCCCGGGGCGAACACCGGGGAGCTGTTTTTT. Encoded protein: CASSLPGANTGELFF.